Given below is one T cell receptor beta chain in context. The antigen is undetermined. The sample has other DNA sequences that encode this CDR3 too. This record comes from a study of regulatory dendritic cells for organ transplantation. Study observations and caveats: Alloreactive memory CD8+ T cell pools varied considerably between individuals.

Method: immunoSEQ multiplex PCR; TCRdb's copy keeps in-frame clones and lacks some. The repertoire holds 5,500 to 7,000 clones, 50% to 70% seen once, with roughly 11% in the top ten. V lost 4 bases and J lost 4; bases outside the gene matches: 4. Germline CDR1 LNHDA, CDR2 SQIVND (reference sequence). CDR3 length: 15 amino acids. This receptor was obtained from a human donor in good health. Sequencing was done on a sample of memory CD8+ T cells from blood. Documented subset: CD45RO+ memory T cells. This rearrangement joins TRBV19 to TRBJ2-1; 10 bases align to TRBD2. The CDR3 reads CASSTGLAVYNEQFF. The CDR3 DNA follows: TGTGCCAGTAGTACCGGACTAGCGGTATACAATGAGCAGTTCTTC.